Presented here are 14 T cell receptor beta chains from one specimen sequenced in a study of blood T cell repertoires in COVID-19. Method: immunoSEQ multiplex PCR; TCRdb's copy keeps in-frame clones and lacks some. In the table there are under 250,000 clones, approximately 92% of which are singletons. The sequenced sample consisted of PBMCs or T cells enriched from blood (not recorded which). The receptor source for this set is a woman between 18 and 29 years old in a cohort exposed to, infected with or recovered from COVID-19 (not recorded which).

The chain combines TRBV24-1 with TRBJ2-2; 11 bases align to TRBD2. This CDR3 contains 16 residues. Germline loops: CDR1 KGHDR, CDR2 SFDVKD. Trimming at V came to 1 base and at J to 4 bases, leaving 1 base not matched to a gene. The CDR3 loop reads CATSDFSGGATGELFF. In DNA form, the CDR3 reads TGTGCCACCAGTGATTTTAGCGGGGGGGCCACCGGGGAGCTGTTTTTT.

The rearrangement uses TRBV28 and TRBJ2-2, with 7 bases fitting TRBD2. V shed 5 bases, J shed 3 bases, and the junction held 9 bases outside the gene matches. The V gene's germline CDR1 is MDHEN and CDR2 SYDVKM. There are 16 residues in the CDR3. This chain's CDR3 is CASSLGLEYDTGELFF. CDR3 bases: TGTGCCAGCAGTCTAGGACTAGAATACGACACCGGGGAGCTGTTTTTT.

The CDR3 DNA follows: TGTGCCACCAGCTACAGGGACGGCGAGCAGTACTTC. The encoded protein is CATSYRDGEQYF. The chain carries TRBV24-1 and TRBJ2-7; weak D call: TRBD1 (6 bases). Trimming shortened V by 7 bases and J by 6 bases, and 12 bases separated the two germline ends. CDR1 and CDR2 from the germline V gene are KGHDR and SFDVKD. The CDR3 extends over 12 amino acids.

The chain employs TRBV10-1 and TRBJ2-7; TRBD2 matches at 7 bases. The CDR3 runs 13 residues. The V segment lost 10 bases and the J segment 7 bases; nucleotides outside the gene matches: 13. CDR1 WNHNN and CDR2 SYGVQD come from the germline V gene (reference sequence). This CDR3 reads CAIQGPRGGEQYF. The CDR3 DNA sequence: TGCGCCATCCAGGGCCCCCGGGGAGGGGAGCAGTACTTC.

This clone was recorded only once. This chain links TRBV6-5 with TRBJ1-6, with D tentatively TRBD1 (6 bases). The germline gives CDR1 MNHEY, CDR2 SVGAGI. CDR3 size: 15 residues. The V and J ends lost 6 bases and 7 bases respectively, with 16 bases between them. The CDR3 sequence is CASSPQGPINSPLHF. CDR3 coding DNA: TGTGCCAGCAGCCCACAGGGACCTATAAATTCACCCCTCCACTTT.

The genes are TRBV5-6 and TRBJ1-1, with TRBD1 as a possible D gene (6 bases). Trimming cost V 2 bases and J 11 bases, with 22 bases left between them. Germline lookup yields CDR1 SGHDT and CDR2 YYEEEE. CDR3 length: 15 amino acids. CDR3 DNA sequence: TGTGCCAGCAGCTTCCGGGGGGCCCTCCCGTTCGGGGCTTTCTTT. Residues: CASSFRGALPFGAFF.

V and J are TRBV4-1 and TRBJ1-4; 8 bases agree with TRBD1. This CDR3 spans 15 amino acids. V was pared by 1 base and J by 7 bases, with 5 bases of the junction left unmatched. The germline CDR1 and CDR2 sequences are MGHRA and YSYEKL. The CDR3 sequence is CASSQVGRGPEKLFF. As DNA, the CDR3 is TGCGCCAGCAGCCAAGTGGGCAGGGGGCCTGAAAAACTGTTTTTT.

The genes are TRBV7-9 and TRBJ2-7; 8 bases are a match to TRBD1. Looked up from germline, CDR1 is SEHNR and CDR2 is FQNEAQ (reference sequence). Trimming cost V 4 bases and J 6 bases; bases outside gene matches: 8. The CDR3 loop spans 14 amino acids. CDR3 protein: CASSYTGQGIEQYF. In nucleotides, the CDR3 is TGTGCCAGCAGCTACACCGGACAGGGCATCGAGCAGTACTTC.

This rearrangement joins TRBV3-1 (or the pseudogene TRBV3-2) to TRBJ2-5; D may be TRBD1 (5 bases). From germline, CDR1 is LGHDT and CDR2 YNNKEL (reference sequence). The CDR3 is made up of 16 amino acids. Trimming pared 1 base from V and 2 bases from J, leaving 14 bases between. The CDR3 loop reads CASSQAGLDIQETQYF. CDR3 nucleotide sequence: TGTGCCAGCAGCCAAGCAGGATTGGACATACAAGAGACCCAGTACTTC.

The V and J genes are TRBV6-5 and TRBJ1-5; 8 nucleotides line up with TRBD1. J gave up 0 bases and V 6 bases, and 4 bases lay outside the gene matches. Germline CDR1 and CDR2: MNHEY and SVGAGI. The CDR3 has 15 residues. CDR3 sequence: CASSWDRNSNQPQHF. In DNA form, the CDR3 reads TGTGCCAGCAGCTGGGACAGGAATAGCAATCAGCCCCAGCATTTT.

The chain is built from TRBV7-9 and TRBJ1-1, with TRBD1 identical over 7 bases. Looked up from germline, CDR1 is SEHNR and CDR2 is FQNEAQ (reference sequence). J was trimmed by 2 bases and V by 1 base; bases with no gene match: 7. The CDR3 is 16 residues long. The CDR3 is CASSLGRDRYNTEAFF. For the CDR3, the DNA is TGTGCCAGCAGCTTAGGGAGGGACAGATATAACACTGAAGCTTTCTTT. Using reference TRBV7-9 and TRBJ1-1 for the parts outside the CDR3, the full variable domain is DTGVSQNPRHKITKRGQNVTFRCDPISEHNRLYWYRQTLGQGPEFLTYFQNEAQLEKSRLLSDRFSAERPKGSFSTLEIQRTEQGDSAMYLCASSLGRDRYNTEAFFGQGTRLTVV.

The chain carries TRBV18 and TRBJ2-7, with 9 bases aligning to TRBD1. With V trimmed by 2 bases and J by 3 bases, 2 bases remained unmatched. This CDR3 spans 14 amino acids. Germline CDR1 KGHSH, CDR2 LQKENI. CDR3 nucleotides: TGTGCCAGCTCACCAGGGACAGGGTACTACGAGCAGTACTTC. It specifies CASSPGTGYYEQYF.

The chain has TRBV19 and TRBJ1-4; a weak D match, TRBD1 (6 bases). This CDR3 spans 15 amino acids. Germline V gives CDR1 LNHDA, CDR2 SQIVND (reference sequence). The V end was cut by 6 bases, the J end by 0 bases, with 11 bases between. The CDR3 region is CASSPDSATNEKLFF. The CDR3 DNA reads TGTGCCAGTAGCCCGGACAGTGCAACTAATGAAAAACTGTTTTTT.

The V and J genes are TRBV10-3 and TRBJ2-7; 7 nucleotides match TRBD2. CDR3 length equals 14 residues. Germline values: CDR1 ENHRY, CDR2 SYGVKD. V dropped 4 bases and J dropped 3; count of bases not matched to a gene: 6. The CDR3, as DNA: TGTGCCATCAGTGTTGCGGGGGATTTCTACGAGCAGTACTTC. As protein: CAISVAGDFYEQYF.